This T cell receptor (beta chain) was documented in a study of blood T cell repertoires in COVID-19. Study-level information: The United States, Italy and Spain provided the acute and convalescent COVID-19 samples.

CDR3 length equals 16 residues. The V gene's germline CDR1 is SGHTA and CDR2 FQGTGA. With 4 bases clipped from V and 2 bases from J, the junction kept 7 bases outside the gene matches. Original methodology: Amplifying reference gene primers gave estimates of nucleated cell counts. This table comes from immunoSEQ multiplex PCR, and its TCRdb copy is limited to in-frame clones, with some not included. V, J and clone size derive from that table, while D and trimming were established from the DNA sequence. Among some 120,000 clones listed, roughly 86% were seen once. The J gene is TRBJ2-3, the V gene TRBV7-3, with 9 bases that match TRBD2. Sequencing was carried out using peripheral blood. The clonotype comes from a woman between 50 and 59 years old who had recovered from COVID-19. CDR3 nucleotide sequence: TGTGCCAGCAGCTCCTGGGCGGGGGGGGCCACAGATACGCAGTATTTT. Translation: CASSSWAGGATDTQYF.